This T cell receptor (beta chain) originates from a study of quantifying T cell responses using KT2 cells. Study-wide background: RNA was reverse transcribed with TCR alpha and beta constant-region primers.

This clonotype has at least ten counts. With V trimmed by 6 bases and J by 3 bases, 11 bases remained unmatched. This CDR3 has 15 amino acids. Each cDNA got a UMI-containing oligo ligated at its 3' end. An equimolar mix of RC1.1 and RC1.2 primed the beta chain across TRBC1 and TRBC2. Each CDR3 protein is one row after TCRdb ran MiXCR on the UMI-ligation and nested PCR reads. The repertoire holds tens of thousands of distinct CDR3 sequences, 7.3% seen once, with 15% to 18% in the top ten. The sample was PBMCs spiked with cells of the T cell clone KT2. V and J are TRBV12-3 or TRBV12-4 and TRBJ2-7, with 7 bases identical to TRBD2. This clonotype originated in a human donor. CDR3 loop: CASSYNIAGNYEQYF. The DNA of the CDR3 is TGTGCCAGCAGCTATAACATAGCGGGCAACTACGAGCAGTACTTC.